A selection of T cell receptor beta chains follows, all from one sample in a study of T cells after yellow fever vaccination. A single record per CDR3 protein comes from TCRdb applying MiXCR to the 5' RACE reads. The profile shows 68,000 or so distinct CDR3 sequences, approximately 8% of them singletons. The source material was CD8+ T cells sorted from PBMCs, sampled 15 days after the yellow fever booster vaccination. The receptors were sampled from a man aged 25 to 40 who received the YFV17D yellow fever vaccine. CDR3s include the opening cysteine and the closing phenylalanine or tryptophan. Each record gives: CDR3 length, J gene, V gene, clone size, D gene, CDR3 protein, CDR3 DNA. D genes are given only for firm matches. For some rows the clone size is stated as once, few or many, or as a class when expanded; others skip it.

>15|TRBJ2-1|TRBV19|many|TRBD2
CASRLAGASYNEQFF
TGTGCCAGCCGACTAGCGGGAGCCTCCTACAATGAGCAGTTCTTC
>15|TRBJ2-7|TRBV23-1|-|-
CASSQSAGLGYEQYF
TGCGCCAGCAGTCAATCTGCGGGGCTCGGCTACGAGCAGTACTTC
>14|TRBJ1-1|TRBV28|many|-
CASRLPASNTEAFF
TGTGCCAGCAGGCTCCCAGCCTCGAACACTGAAGCTTTCTTT
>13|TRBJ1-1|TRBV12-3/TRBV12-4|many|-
CASSFGQNTEAFF
TGTGCCAGCAGTTTCGGCCAGAACACTGAAGCTTTCTTT
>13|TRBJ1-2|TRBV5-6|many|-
CASSQDRNYGYTF
TGTGCCAGCAGCCAGGACAGAAACTATGGCTACACCTTC
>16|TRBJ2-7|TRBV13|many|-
CASSLRLGGHSYEQYF
TGTGCCAGCAGCTTGAGGCTCGGGGGGCACTCCTACGAGCAGTACTTC
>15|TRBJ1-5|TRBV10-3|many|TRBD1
CAISESEGANQPQHF
TGTGCCATCAGTGAGTCTGAGGGGGCTAATCAGCCCCAGCATTTT
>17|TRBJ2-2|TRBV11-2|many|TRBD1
CASSHSRDRGDTGELFF
TGTGCCAGCAGCCATTCCCGGGACAGGGGGGACACCGGGGAGCTGTTTTTT
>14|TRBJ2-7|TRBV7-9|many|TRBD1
CASSPQGVYYEQYF
TGTGCCAGCAGTCCACAGGGGGTTTACTACGAGCAGTACTTC
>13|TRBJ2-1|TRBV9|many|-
CASSVAVGNEQFF
TGTGCCAGCAGCGTAGCTGTGGGTAATGAGCAGTTCTTC
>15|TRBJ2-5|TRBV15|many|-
CATSLGGPGEETQYF
TGTGCCACCAGCCTTGGCGGGCCGGGGGAAGAGACCCAGTACTTC
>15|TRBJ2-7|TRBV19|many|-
CASSISGSEGYEQYF
TGTGCCAGTAGTATTTCAGGGTCAGAGGGCTACGAGCAGTACTTC
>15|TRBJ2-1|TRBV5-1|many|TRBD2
CASSPSGSLYNEQFF
TGCGCCAGCAGCCCAAGCGGGAGTCTCTACAATGAGCAGTTCTTC
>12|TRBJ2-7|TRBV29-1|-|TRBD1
CSVWDSSYEQYF
TGCAGCGTTTGGGACAGTTCCTACGAGCAGTACTTC
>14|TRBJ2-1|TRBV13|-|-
CASTPRGGYNEQFF
TGTGCCAGCACCCCGAGGGGGGGATACAATGAGCAGTTCTTC
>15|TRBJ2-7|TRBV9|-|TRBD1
CASSVEGTGADEQYF
TGTGCCAGCAGCGTAGAAGGGACAGGAGCCGACGAGCAGTACTTC
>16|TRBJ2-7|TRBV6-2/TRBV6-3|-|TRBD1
CASSWWDRGPLNEQYF
TGTGCCAGCAGCTGGTGGGACAGGGGACCCCTAAACGAGCAGTACTTC
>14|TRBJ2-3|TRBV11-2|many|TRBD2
CAITTSGTADTQYF
TGTGCCATCACTACTAGCGGGACTGCAGATACGCAGTATTTT
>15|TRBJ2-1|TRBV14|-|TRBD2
CASRKLAGAVNEQFF
TGTGCCAGCAGAAAACTAGCGGGAGCAGTCAATGAGCAGTTCTTC
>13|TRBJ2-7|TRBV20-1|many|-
CSARGTPSYEQYF
TGCAGTGCTAGGGGTACCCCCTCCTACGAGCAGTACTTC
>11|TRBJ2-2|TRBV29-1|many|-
CSVRVDGELFF
TGCAGCGTCAGGGTTGACGGGGAGCTGTTTTTT
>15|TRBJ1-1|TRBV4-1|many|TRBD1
CASSLGQGTNTEAFF
TGCGCCAGCAGCCTGGGACAGGGAACGAACACTGAAGCTTTCTTT
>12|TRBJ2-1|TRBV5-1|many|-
CASTDVGDEQFF
TGCGCCAGCACCGACGTCGGTGATGAGCAGTTCTTC
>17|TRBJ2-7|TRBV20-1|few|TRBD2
CSARETSGRKRSYEQYF
TGCAGTGCTAGAGAGACTAGCGGGAGGAAACGATCCTACGAGCAGTACTTC
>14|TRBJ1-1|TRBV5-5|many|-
CASSLGADYTEAFF
TGTGCCAGCAGCCTCGGGGCGGACTACACTGAAGCTTTCTTT
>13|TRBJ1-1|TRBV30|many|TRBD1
CAWSGDRGAEAFF
TGTGCCTGGAGTGGTGACAGGGGCGCTGAAGCTTTCTTT
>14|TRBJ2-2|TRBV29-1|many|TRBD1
CSVSGTDSTGELFF
TGCAGCGTTTCCGGGACAGATTCCACCGGGGAGCTGTTTTTT
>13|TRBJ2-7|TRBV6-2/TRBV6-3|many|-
CASSYSNTYEQYF
TGTGCCAGCAGTTACTCGAACACATACGAGCAGTACTTC
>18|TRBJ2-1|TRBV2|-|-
CTFCPPQASSHPDYEQFF
TGTACCTTCTGTCCTCCTCAGGCTAGTTCGCACCCGGACTATGAGCAGTTCTTC
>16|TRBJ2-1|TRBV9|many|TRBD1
CASNSPPDRVGNEQFF
TGTGCCAGCAACAGTCCCCCAGACAGGGTTGGCAATGAGCAGTTCTTC
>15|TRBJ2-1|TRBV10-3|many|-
CAISEGEQGMVWQFF
TGTGCCATCAGTGAGGGCGAACAGGGTATGGTATGGCAGTTCTTC
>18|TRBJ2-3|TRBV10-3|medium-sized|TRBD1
CAIGGGQDIVGSTDTQYF
TGTGCCATCGGAGGGGGACAGGATATCGTGGGGAGCACAGATACGCAGTATTTT
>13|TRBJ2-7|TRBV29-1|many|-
CSVVLRSDGEQYF
TGCAGCGTTGTTTTACGTTCGGATGGCGAGCAGTACTTC
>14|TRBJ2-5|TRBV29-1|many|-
CSVDLANNQETQYF
TGCAGCGTTGACCTAGCGAACAACCAAGAGACCCAGTACTTC
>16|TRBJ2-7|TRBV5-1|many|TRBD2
CASSLSPSGRAYEQYF
TGCGCCAGCAGCTTGAGTCCAAGCGGGAGGGCCTACGAGCAGTACTTC
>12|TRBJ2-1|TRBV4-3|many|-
CASSQGGGEQFF
TGCGCCAGCAGCCAAGGTGGAGGTGAGCAGTTCTTC
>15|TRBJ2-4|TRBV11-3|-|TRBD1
CASSYTGTGTNIQYF
TGTGCCAGCAGCTATACCGGGACAGGGACAAACATTCAGTACTTC
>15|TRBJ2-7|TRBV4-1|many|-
CASSLRIHREEEQYF
TGCGCCAGCAGCCTAAGAATTCACAGGGAGGAGGAGCAGTACTTC
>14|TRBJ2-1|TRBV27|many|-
CASSSQDKYNEQFF
TGTGCCAGCAGTTCCCAGGACAAGTACAATGAGCAGTTCTTC
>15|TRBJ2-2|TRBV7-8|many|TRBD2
CASSLTLAGAGELFF
TGTGCCAGCAGCTTAACACTAGCGGGAGCCGGGGAGCTGTTTTTT
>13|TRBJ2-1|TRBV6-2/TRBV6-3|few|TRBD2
CASKRELSFEQFF
TGTGCCAGCAAGCGGGAGTTAAGTTTTGAGCAGTTCTTC
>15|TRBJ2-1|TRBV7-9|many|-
CASSQVRLPGDEQFF
TGTGCCAGCAGCCAGGTACGACTCCCTGGGGATGAGCAGTTCTTC
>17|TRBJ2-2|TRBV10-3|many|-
CAISGRNSNRDTGELFF
TGTGCCATCAGTGGCAGGAACTCCAATAGGGACACCGGGGAGCTGTTTTTT
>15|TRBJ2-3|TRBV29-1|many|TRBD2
CSVDGTSGRGDTQYF
TGCAGCGTTGATGGGACTAGCGGGAGGGGAGATACGCAGTATTTT
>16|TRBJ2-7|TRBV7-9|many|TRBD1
CASSLWGTGGSYEQYF
TGTGCCAGCAGTCTGTGGGGGACAGGGGGCTCCTACGAGCAGTACTTC
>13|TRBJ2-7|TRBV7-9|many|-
CASSAPESYEQYF
TGTGCCAGCAGCGCCCCCGAGTCCTACGAGCAGTACTTC
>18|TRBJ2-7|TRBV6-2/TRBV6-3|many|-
CASSYLTTGARGRDEQYF
TGTGCCAGCAGTTACTTAACCACGGGAGCCAGAGGCAGGGACGAGCAGTACTTC
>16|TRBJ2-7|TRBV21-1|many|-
CASRTPKPTASYEQYF
TGTGCCAGCAGAACCCCGAAACCGACAGCCTCCTACGAGCAGTACTTC
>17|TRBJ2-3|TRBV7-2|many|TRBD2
CASSLNIAGFSTDTQYF
TGTGCCAGCAGCTTAAACATAGCGGGATTTAGCACAGATACGCAGTATTTT